Detailed here is one TCR beta chain. Antigen: not known. This specimen belongs to a study of T cell responses to AZD1222 COVID-19 vaccine. Study-wide points: The donor group comprised mostly white British people and more females; the analysis possibly underestimated clonal diversity. Vaccine-related CD4 TCRs covered spike, predominating at 160-218 and 743-854. Repertoires were obtained solely post-peak T cell response.

Libraries were prepared by immunoSEQ multiplex PCR; TCRdb keeps only in-frame clonotypes and omits some of them. The sample consists of around 150,000 clones, 75% to 95% of them appearing once. This CDR3 contains 15 residues. V was cut by 0 bases and J by 4 bases, with 13 bases left in between. The germline CDR1 and CDR2 sequences are LGHDT and YNNKEL (reference sequence). The TCR was taken from an adult who received the AZD1222 COVID-19 vaccine. Sequenced material: peripheral blood, taken 28 days after the second AZD1222 dose. The chain recombines TRBV3-1 (or the pseudogene TRBV3-2) with TRBJ2-7; D assignment may be TRBD1 or TRBD2 (5 bases each). In nucleotides, the CDR3 is TGTGCCAGCAGCCAAGATCTGGGGACGGGGTACGAGCAGTACTTC. This translates into CASSQDLGTGYEQYF.